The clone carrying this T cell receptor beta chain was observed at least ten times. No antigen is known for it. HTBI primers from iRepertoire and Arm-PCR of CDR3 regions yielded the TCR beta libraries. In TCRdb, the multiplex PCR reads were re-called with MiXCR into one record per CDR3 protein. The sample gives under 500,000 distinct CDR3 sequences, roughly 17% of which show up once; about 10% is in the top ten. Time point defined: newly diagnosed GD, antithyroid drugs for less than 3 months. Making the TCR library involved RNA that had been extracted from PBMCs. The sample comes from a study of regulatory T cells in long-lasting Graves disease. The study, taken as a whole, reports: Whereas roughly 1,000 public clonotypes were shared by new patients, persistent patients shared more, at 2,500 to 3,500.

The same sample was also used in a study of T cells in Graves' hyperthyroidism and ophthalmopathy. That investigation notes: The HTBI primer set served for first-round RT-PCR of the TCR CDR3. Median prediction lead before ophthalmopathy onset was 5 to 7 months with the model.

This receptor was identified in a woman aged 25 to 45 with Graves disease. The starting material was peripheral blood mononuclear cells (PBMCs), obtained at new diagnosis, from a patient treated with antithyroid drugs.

CDR3 protein: CASSDPTSGRSNEQFF. As DNA, the CDR3 is TGTGCCAGCAGTGACCCGACTAGCGGGAGAAGTAATGAGCAGTTCTTC. The chain combines TRBV6-1 with TRBJ2-1; 12 bases are shared with TRBD2. Germline V gives CDR1 MNHNS, CDR2 SASEGT. The CDR3 extends over 16 amino acids. The trim removed 3 bases at V and 7 bases at J, leaving 7 bases unmatched.